This TCR beta chain was identified in a study of shared T cell receptors in the human thymus. Assay: immunoSEQ multiplex PCR; the TCRdb copy retains only in-frame clones and omits some. The sample comprises roughly 410,000 clones, 95% of which are singletons, and 0.02% rests with the top ten. The ends were cut back, 0 bases at V and 2 bases at J, with 9 bases in the middle. CDR3 size: 14 residues. Germline V CDR1 and CDR2: SGDLS, YYNGEE. This chain links TRBV9 with TRBJ2-7; D gene uncertain. Sequenced material: thymocytes. This receptor was identified in a human donor. This chain's CDR3 is CASSVGDHPYEQYF. CDR3 DNA sequence: TGTGCCAGCAGCGTAGGAGACCACCCCTACGAGCAGTACTTC.